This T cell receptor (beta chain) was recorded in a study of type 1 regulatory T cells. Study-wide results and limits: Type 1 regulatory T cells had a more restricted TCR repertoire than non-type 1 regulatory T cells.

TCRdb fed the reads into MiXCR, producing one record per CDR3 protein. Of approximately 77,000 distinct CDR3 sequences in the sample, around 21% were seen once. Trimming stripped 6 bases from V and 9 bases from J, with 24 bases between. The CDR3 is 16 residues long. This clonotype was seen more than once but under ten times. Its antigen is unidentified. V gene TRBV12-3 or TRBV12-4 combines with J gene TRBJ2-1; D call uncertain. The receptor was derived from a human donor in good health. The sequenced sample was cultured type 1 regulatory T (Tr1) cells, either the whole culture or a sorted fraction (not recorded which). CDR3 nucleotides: TGTGCCAGCAGCCTCAACCCGGGCAACGCCTTAAGTGAGCAGTTCTTC. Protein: CASSLNPGNALSEQFF.